Sequencing of this T cell receptor (beta chain) was carried out in a study of shared clonotypes between healthy human individuals. Repertoires were generated with immunoSEQ multiplex PCR, while TCRdb's copy carries only in-frame clones and drops some. The data hold some 2 million clones, with 85% to 95% observed a single time. V was clipped by 6 bases and J by 2 bases, with 11 bases between them. Germline values: CDR1 MNHEY, CDR2 SVGAGI. The CDR3 sequence is 13 residues long. Positively selected for CCR7, the CD45RO-negative cells used as naive CD8 cells excluded terminally differentiated effector memory CD45RA+ cells.

The chain carries TRBV6-5 and TRBJ2-7; no firm D call. This sequence was found in a man in his late teens or twenties in good health. Sequencing used naive CD8+ T cells sorted from blood. The CDR3 DNA sequence: TGTGCCAGCAGGGATGGACGGACCTACGAGCAGTACTTC. Its translation is CASRDGRTYEQYF.